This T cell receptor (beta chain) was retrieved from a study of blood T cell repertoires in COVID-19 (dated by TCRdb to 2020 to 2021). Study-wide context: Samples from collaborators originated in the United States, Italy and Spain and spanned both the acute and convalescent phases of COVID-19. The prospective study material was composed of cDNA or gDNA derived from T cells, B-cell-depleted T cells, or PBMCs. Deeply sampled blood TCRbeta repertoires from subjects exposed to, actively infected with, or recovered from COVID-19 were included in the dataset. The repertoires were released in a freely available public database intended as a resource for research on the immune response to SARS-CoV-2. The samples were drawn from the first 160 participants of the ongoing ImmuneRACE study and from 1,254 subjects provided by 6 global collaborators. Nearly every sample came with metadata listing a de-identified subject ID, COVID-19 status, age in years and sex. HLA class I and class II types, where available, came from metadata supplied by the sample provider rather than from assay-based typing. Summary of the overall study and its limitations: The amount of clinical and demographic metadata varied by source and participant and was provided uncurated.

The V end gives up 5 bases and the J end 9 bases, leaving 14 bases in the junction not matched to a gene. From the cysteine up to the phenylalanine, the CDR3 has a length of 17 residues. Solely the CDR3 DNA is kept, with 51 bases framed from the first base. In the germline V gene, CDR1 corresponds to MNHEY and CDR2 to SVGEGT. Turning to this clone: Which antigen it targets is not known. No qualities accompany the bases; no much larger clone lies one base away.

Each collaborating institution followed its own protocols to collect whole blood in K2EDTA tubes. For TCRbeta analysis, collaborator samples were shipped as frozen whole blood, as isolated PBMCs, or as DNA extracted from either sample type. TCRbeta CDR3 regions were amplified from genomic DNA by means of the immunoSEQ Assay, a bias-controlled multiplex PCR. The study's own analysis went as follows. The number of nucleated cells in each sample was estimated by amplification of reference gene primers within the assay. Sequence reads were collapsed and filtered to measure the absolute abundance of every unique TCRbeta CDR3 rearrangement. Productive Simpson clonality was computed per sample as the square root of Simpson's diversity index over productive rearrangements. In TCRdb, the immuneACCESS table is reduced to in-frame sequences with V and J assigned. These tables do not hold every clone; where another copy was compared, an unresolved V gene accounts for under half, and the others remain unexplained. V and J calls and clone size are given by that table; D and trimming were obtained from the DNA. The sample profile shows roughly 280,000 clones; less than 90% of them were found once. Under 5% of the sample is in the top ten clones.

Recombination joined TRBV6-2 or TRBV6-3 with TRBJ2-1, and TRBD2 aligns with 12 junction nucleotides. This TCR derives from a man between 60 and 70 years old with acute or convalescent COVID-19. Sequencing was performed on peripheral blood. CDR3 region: CASSPSRLAGDRREQFF. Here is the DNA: TGTGCCAGCAGTCCCTCCCGACTAGCGGGAGATCGGCGTGAGCAGTTCTTC.